These 10 T cell receptor beta chains came from one sample sequenced in a study of blood T cell repertoires in COVID-19. The repertoire was sequenced with immunoSEQ multiplex PCR; TCRdb's copy has only in-frame clones and lacks some. The sample holds 90,000 to 120,000 clones, roughly nine tenths seen once. The sequenced sample was peripheral blood. These receptors were collected from a man between 35 and 55 years old with active or convalescent COVID-19.

The gene calls are TRBV28 and TRBJ1-5, with D possibly TRBD1 on 5 matching bases. Germline lookup yields CDR1 MDHEN and CDR2 SYDVKM. The CDR3 length is 15 residues. V lost 6 bases, J lost 0 bases, and 12 bases lay in between. As DNA, the CDR3 is TGTGCCAGCAGAGAACAGGTTTATAGCAATCAGCCCCAGCATTTT. Amino acids: CASREQVYSNQPQHF.

V is TRBV10-1 and J is TRBJ2-1; D perhaps matches TRBD1 (5 bases). The V end was cut by 6 bases, the J end by 3 bases, with 15 bases between. CDR3 length: 15 residues. The germline CDR1 and CDR2 sequences are WNHNN and SYGVQD (reference sequence). DNA for the CDR3: TGCGCCAGCAGGACAGAACCTACCGTCTACAATGAGCAGTTCTTC. It codes for CASRTEPTVYNEQFF.

J is TRBJ1-1 and V is TRBV30; 8 positions match TRBD1. Germline trimming cut 5 bases from V and 1 base from J; bases unmatched to any gene: 3. The germline gives CDR1 GTSNPN, CDR2 SVGIG (reference sequence). This CDR3 is 13 amino acids long. The CDR3 DNA follows: TGTGCCTGGGTCGGGACAGGGAACACTGAAGCTTTCTTT. Its translation: CAWVGTGNTEAFF.

This chain uses TRBV28 with TRBJ1-2, with D perhaps matching TRBD1 (6 bases). V lost 5 bases and J 2 bases, leaving 15 bases between the germline ends. There are 15 residues in the CDR3. Per germline, CDR1 MDHEN and CDR2 SYDVKM. Here the CDR3 reads CASSLRPTGNYGYTF. CDR3 coding DNA: TGTGCCAGCAGTCTACGACCGACAGGCAACTATGGCTACACCTTC.

The rearrangement uses TRBV5-1 and TRBJ2-7; 9 bases are a match to TRBD2. J gave up 3 bases and V 0 bases, and 4 bases lay outside the gene matches. The CDR3 spans 15 residues. CDR1 is SGHRS, CDR2 YFSETQ, per germline. The chain's CDR3 is CASSLGLAGSYEQYF. The CDR3, as DNA: TGCGCCAGCAGCTTGGGGCTAGCGGGAAGCTACGAGCAGTACTTC.

This rearrangement joins TRBV11-2 to TRBJ2-7; 10 bases map to TRBD2. The CDR3 has 15 amino acids. The J segment lost 4 bases and the V segment lost 1 base, leaving 4 bases of the junction unmatched. CDR1 and CDR2 from the germline V gene are SGHAT and FQNNGV. This chain's CDR3 is CASSLGTSGMYEQYF. DNA for the CDR3: TGTGCCAGCAGCTTAGGTACTAGCGGGATGTACGAGCAGTACTTC. The full variable domain, completed using reference TRBV11-2 and TRBJ2-7, is EAGVAQSPRYKIIEKRQSVAFWCNPISGHATLYWYQQILGQGPKLLIQFQNNGVVDDSQLPKDRFSAERLKGVDSTLKIQPAKLEDSAVYLCASSLGTSGMYEQYFGPGTRLTVT.

V is TRBV9 and J is TRBJ1-4; D perhaps matches TRBD1 (5 bases). This CDR3 is built from 14 residues. The V gene lost 2 bases and the J gene lost 1 base, with 6 bases spanning the gap. The germline V gene encodes CDR1 SGDLS and CDR2 YYNGEE. The DNA of the CDR3 is TGTGCCAGCAGCGTTCAGGGAACTAATGAAAAACTGTTTTTT. This sequence encodes CASSVQGTNEKLFF.

The V gene is TRBV10-3, the J gene TRBJ2-2, with no clear D. Germline V CDR1 and CDR2: ENHRY, SYGVKD. V lost 7 bases to trimming and J lost 2 bases, with 20 bases between them. CDR3 length equals 17 residues. CDR3 coding DNA: TGTGCCATCACGGCCGGCCGAGCGTCTGGTAACACCGGGGAGCTGTTTTTT. It codes for CAITAGRASGNTGELFF.

This clone was seen a single time. This rearrangement joins TRBV30 to TRBJ1-2; 8 bases fit TRBD1. CDR1 and CDR2 (germline): GTSNPN, SVGIG (reference sequence). The CDR3 runs to 12 residues. V lost 7 bases to trimming and J lost 8 bases; unmatched junction nucleotides: 9. The DNA of the CDR3 is TGTGCCTACATGACAGGGGCGGCGGGCTACACCTTC. It translates to CAYMTGAAGYTF.

This clone was found once. This sequence joins TRBV24-1 and TRBJ1-4; 9 nucleotides line up with TRBD1. This CDR3 region has 15 residues. V trimming: 4 bases; J trimming: 4 bases; junction bases outside the gene matches: 3. CDR1 is KGHDR and CDR2 is SFDVKD in the germline V gene. This CDR3 is CATSDGTGNNEKLFF. The CDR3 DNA reads as TGTGCCACCAGTGACGGGACAGGGAATAATGAAAAACTGTTTTTT.